This TCR beta chain was captured in a study of OX40 agonist ivuxolimab in advanced cancers. Regarding the research as a whole: Ivuxolimab was an agonistic, fully human IgG2 monoclonal antibody directed against OX40 (CD134), a costimulatory receptor. Intravenous ivuxolimab was administered to patients every 2 weeks at six dose levels: 0.01, 0.1, 0.3, 1.5, 3 and 10 mg/kg. Of the roughly 54 patients in dose escalation, approximately 20 had hepatocellular carcinoma, some 15 had melanoma, 9 had renal cell carcinoma and 9 had head and neck cancer. In the dose-escalation cohort, more than 75% of patients were male, and the mean age was roughly 60 years, with a range of roughly 23 to 85. Patients were allowed to have had prior anti-PD-1, anti-PD-L1 or anti-CTLA-4 therapy, and 40% of the dose-escalation patients had been treated with checkpoint inhibitors. Partial responses occurred in three dose-escalation patients, of whom one had hepatocellular carcinoma and two had cutaneous melanoma. The point of sequencing TCRbeta in the periphery was to test whether ivuxolimab changed TCR sequence diversity and drove clonal T-cell expansion. The paper covers the monotherapy dose-escalation part of the phase I ivuxolimab trial, which included N ≈ 57 patients.

For sequencing of the TCRbeta CDR3 region, genomic DNA was extracted from the sorted cells. TCRbeta CDR3 regions were sequenced using the immunoSEQ Assay. This immuneACCESS table, as held by TCRdb, lists in-frame sequences with V and J called but not all clones. Of the missing ones, under half trace to an unresolved V gene in checked studies; the others have no known cause. Counted in this sample were around 100,000 clones; approximately 87% of them appeared once. The ten largest clones represent around 5.9% of the sample. On the study overall, not on this receptor specifically: After ivuxolimab, CD8+ T cells had more expanded clones than CD4+ T cells on average. At doses of 0.1 to 3.0 mg/kg, clonal expansion of both CD4+ and CD8+ blood T cells was observed from baseline to week 6. Low levels of normalized T-cell clonal expansion were also seen in some patients who did not respond. Antigen specificity was not determined for the clonally expanded peripheral T cells. In partial responders in the 0.1-3.0 mg/kg groups, normalized peripheral clonal expansion was found to be among the lowest, especially among CD8+ T cells.

As concerns this clone: Its target antigen remains unknown. No much larger clonotype is one base removed from it; base qualities were not supplied.

The germline V gene provides CDR1 SGHTA and CDR2 FQGTGA. Inclusive of the bounding cysteine and phenylalanine, the CDR3 is 15 residues long. Just CDR3 DNA is preserved here, 45 bases in frame from base 1. V lost 6 bases and J lost 4 bases, and the count of bases not matched to a germline gene is 6. The trial excluded patients who had a history of autoimmune disease or who were on systemic immunosuppression. In every dose cohort, peripheral blood was drawn for TCR sequencing at baseline, cycle 4 day 1, and cycle 7 day 1. The samples were taken from a phase I, first-in-human, multicenter, open-label dose-escalation trial of ivuxolimab. Adults with locally advanced or metastatic melanoma, renal cell carcinoma, hepatocellular carcinoma or head and neck squamous cell carcinoma were enrolled in the trial. Before TCR sequencing, CD4+ T cells and CD8+ T cells from peripheral blood were sorted into separate populations.

This clonotype was obtained from an adult with an advanced solid tumor such as melanoma, head and neck, liver or kidney cancer. The chain employs TRBV7-3 and TRBJ2-1; 10 central nucleotides agree with TRBD1. The source material was CD4+ or CD8+ T cells sorted from blood, sampled in a trial of the OX40 agonist ivuxolimab. The CDR3 is CASSLDRGLYNEQFF. The nucleotide sequence reads as follows: TGTGCCAGCAGTTTGGACAGGGGGTTGTACAATGAGCAGTTCTTC. Full variable domain (CDR3 extended with the reference TRBV7-3 and TRBJ2-1 proteins): GAGVSQTPSNKVTEKGKYVELRCDPISGHTALYWYRQSLGQGPEFLIYFQGTGAADDSGLPNDRFFAVRPEGSVSTLKIQRTERGDSAVYLCASSLDRGLYNEQFFGPGTRLTVL.